One and the same sample provided the 2 T cell receptor beta chains below, sequenced in a study of T cell repertoires in cytomegalovirus infection. Which antigens these TCRs recognize remains unknown. TCRdb called the reads again in MiXCR, with one record for every CDR3 protein. In the table there are around 200,000 distinct CDR3 sequences, 35% to 45% of which are singletons. Sequenced here: CD8+ T cells from cultured PBMCs, sampled from culture after CMV antigen stimulation. The receptors derive from a human donor in good health (CMV status not recorded). Some clones in this sample may be carry-over from other donors' samples.

V and J are TRBV13 and TRBJ1-2; TRBD1 matches at 10 bases. CDR3 length: 15 residues. Germline V gene lookup returns CDR1 PRHDT and CDR2 FYEKMQ (reference sequence). Losses at the gene ends were 5 bases for V and 6 bases for J; bases not matched to a gene: 9. The CDR3 protein is CASSHTSDRGDGYTF. The CDR3, as DNA: TGTGCCAGCAGCCATACCTCGGACAGGGGGGATGGCTACACCTTC.

The chain links TRBV7-9 to TRBJ1-2; unclear D gene. CDR1 and CDR2 (germline): SEHNR, FQNEAQ (reference sequence). This CDR3 is built from 16 residues. Deletions cut 1 base from V and 1 base from J, with 13 bases between. The chain's CDR3 is CASSLELEGFNYGYTF. The CDR3 DNA reads TGTGCCAGCAGCTTAGAACTGGAAGGGTTTAACTATGGCTACACCTTC.